This T cell receptor (beta chain) stems from a study of blood T cell repertoires in COVID-19. V was pared by 3 bases and J by 6 bases, with 16 bases between. Germline V gene data show CDR1 as SGHAT and CDR2 as FQNNGV. This CDR3 region has 15 residues. This study enrolled people aged 18 to 89 from roughly 24 US geographic areas. Sequenced by immunoSEQ multiplex PCR; TCRdb stores in-frame clones only, minus some. The sample gives over 250,000 clones, 70% to 90% of which show up once; less than 6% is in the top ten. This clonotype was obtained from a woman aged 25 to 39 who had recovered from COVID-19. The chain couples TRBV11-2 to TRBJ2-3, with D possibly matching TRBD2 (7 bases). Sequencing used PBMCs or T cells enriched from blood (not recorded which). The CDR3 DNA sequence: TGTGCCAGCAGCTTCGGACTAGTGCAGGGGGATACGCAGTATTTT. This translates into CASSFGLVQGDTQYF.